A single sample is the source of the 24 T cell receptor beta chains below, sequenced in a study of shared clonotypes between healthy human individuals. The data were produced by immunoSEQ multiplex PCR, yet TCRdb's version contains in-frame clones alone and is incomplete. The profile shows millions of clones, approximately 94% of them singletons. The sequenced sample consisted of naive CD4+ T cells sorted from blood. This sample's subset: CD45RA+ positively selected. The source of these receptors is a man younger than 35 in good health.

The rearrangement joins TRBV27 to TRBJ2-7; tentatively, D is TRBD2 (6 bases). Germline CDR1 is MNHEY and CDR2 is SMNVEV (reference sequence). V was trimmed by 4 bases and J by 3 bases, leaving 16 bases between them. CDR3 length equals 15 residues. CDR3 coding DNA: TGTGCCAGCAGTTCCATAAGCCTCGGGGGCTACGAGCAGTACTTC. Its translation is CASSSISLGGYEQYF.

The V and J genes are TRBV5-1 and TRBJ2-5; 14 bases agree with TRBD2. This CDR3 has 17 amino acids. The trim removed 4 bases at V and 5 bases at J, leaving 10 bases unmatched. Germline assignment: CDR1 SGHRS and CDR2 YFSETQ. The CDR3 sequence is CASSTGTSGRWRETQYF. The DNA of the CDR3 is TGCGCCAGCAGCACTGGGACTAGCGGGAGATGGAGGGAGACCCAGTACTTC.

The chain links TRBV6-1 to TRBJ1-3; D not certain. V was clipped by 1 base and J by 0 bases, with 7 bases between them. CDR1 and CDR2 from the germline V gene are MNHNS and SASEGT. The CDR3 runs 15 residues. The CDR3 reads CASSEGSRSGNTIYF. The CDR3, as DNA: TGTGCCAGCAGTGAAGGCAGCCGCTCTGGAAACACCATATATTTT.

The chain carries TRBV5-1 and TRBJ1-1; 8 bases are shared with TRBD1. After removal of 2 bases from V and 2 bases from J, the junction contained 5 bases not matched to a gene. Germline V CDR1 and CDR2: SGHRS, YFSETQ. The CDR3 totals 15 residues. The CDR3 sequence is CASSLQGEVNTEAFF. The CDR3, as DNA: TGCGCCAGCAGCTTACAGGGGGAAGTTAACACTGAAGCTTTCTTT.

The CDR3 region is CASTSGDSPLHF. In DNA form, the CDR3 reads TGTGCCAGCACCTCAGGGGATTCACCCCTCCACTTT. The chain combines TRBV28 with TRBJ1-6; D perhaps matches TRBD1 (6 bases). The germline V and J ends were trimmed by 7 bases and 8 bases, with 9 bases remaining between them. The CDR3 is 12 residues long. In germline, CDR1 is MDHEN, CDR2 SYDVKM.

This chain joins TRBV5-1 and TRBJ1-2; 7 bases map to TRBD1. V shed 0 bases and J 8 bases; nucleotides not matched to a gene: 10. Germline assignment: CDR1 SGHRS and CDR2 YFSETQ. The CDR3 is 15 amino acids. CDR3 nucleotide sequence: TGCGCCAGCAGCTTGGAGTACAGGGGCGGGGAAGGCTACACCTTC. This encodes CASSLEYRGGEGYTF.

The rearrangement joins TRBV25-1 to TRBJ2-2, with TRBD2 matching over 7 bases. The V and J ends lost 5 bases and 2 bases, in that order; junction bases with no gene match: 11. CDR1 and CDR2 from the germline V gene are MGHDK and SYGVNS. The CDR3 length is 17 residues. CDR3 sequence: CASSTPAASGNTGELFF. CDR3 DNA sequence: TGTGCCAGCAGTACTCCCGCGGCTAGCGGAAACACCGGGGAGCTGTTTTTT.

This chain joins TRBV5-4 and TRBJ1-4; TRBD1 might be the D (5 bases). Germline V lookup: CDR1 SGHNT, CDR2 YYREEE (reference sequence). V was trimmed by 5 bases and J by 6 bases, leaving 11 bases between them. CDR3 size: 13 residues. The CDR3 bases are TGTGCCAGCAGTTCACCGGGGGATGAAAAACTGTTTTTT. Translating gives CASSSPGDEKLFF.

In this sample, this clone turned up a few times. The chain links TRBV10-3 to TRBJ2-3, with D tentatively TRBD1 or TRBD2 (5 bases each). V lost 4 bases and J 1 base, leaving 6 bases between the germline ends. The V gene's germline CDR1 is ENHRY and CDR2 SYGVKD. The CDR3 runs 13 residues. The CDR3 is CAISVGGTDTQYF. The CDR3 DNA reads TGTGCCATCAGTGTGGGGGGCACAGATACGCAGTATTTT.

The J gene is TRBJ1-2, the V gene TRBV10-3; D is uncertain. Germline V gives CDR1 ENHRY, CDR2 SYGVKD. V was clipped by 8 bases and J by 5 bases, with 9 bases between them. The CDR3 has 11 residues. CDR3 nucleotide sequence: TGTGCCATCGGAACTGCATATGGCTACACCTTC. Protein sequence: CAIGTAYGYTF.

The V call is TRBV18, the J call TRBJ2-1, with D unresolved. V dropped 3 bases and J dropped 6 bases, with 9 bases sitting between them. The CDR3 extends over 13 amino acids. Germline CDR1 reads KGHSH; CDR2 reads LQKENI. The CDR3 DNA is TGTGCCAGCTCACCGCGAACCGGCAATGAGCAGTTCTTC. It codes for CASSPRTGNEQFF.

This clone was seen a single time. The chain joins TRBV15 to TRBJ2-3; D uncertain. The CDR3 is made up of 14 amino acids. The ends were cut back, 9 bases at V and 1 base at J, with 14 bases in the middle. CDR1 LNHNV and CDR2 YYDKDF come from the germline V gene (reference sequence). CDR3 loop: CATKVVWGTDTQYF. The CDR3 DNA follows: TGTGCCACAAAAGTGGTATGGGGCACAGATACGCAGTATTTT.

In the case of this clone: This specimen includes other DNA sequences encoding the same CDR3. J is TRBJ2-7 and V is TRBV29-1; D is perhaps TRBD2 (6 bases). Germline CDR1 SQVTM, CDR2 ANQGSEA. Trimming pared 6 bases from V and 5 bases from J, leaving 8 bases between. The CDR3 contains 10 residues. CDR3 DNA sequence: TGCAGCGTCGGGGGTGACGAGCAGTACTTC. Amino acids: CSVGGDEQYF.

The chain links TRBV19 to TRBJ2-1, with 7 bases aligning to TRBD2. There are 15 residues in the CDR3. The V segment lost 6 bases and the J segment 3 bases; nucleotides outside the gene matches: 8. The germline V gene encodes CDR1 LNHDA and CDR2 SQIVND (reference sequence). CDR3 sequence reads: CASSSGISIYNEQFF. The CDR3 nucleotides are TGTGCCAGTAGCAGCGGGATTTCAATCTACAATGAGCAGTTCTTC. The variable domain in full, with the rest retrieved from reference TRBV19 and TRBJ2-1, is DGGITQSPKYLFRKEGQNVTLSCEQNLNHDAMYWYRQDPGQGLRLIYYSQIVNDFQKGDIAEGYSVSREKKESFPLTVTSAQKNPTAFYLCASSSGISIYNEQFFGPGTRLTVL.

V and J are TRBV5-1 and TRBJ2-7, with TRBD2 matching 13 bases. After removal of 4 bases from V and 2 bases from J, the junction contained 6 bases not matched to a gene. The CDR3 length is 16 residues. CDR1 is SGHRS and CDR2 is YFSETQ in the germline V gene. The CDR3 here is CASSAQTSGGTYEQYF. The CDR3 bases are TGCGCCAGCAGCGCCCAGACTAGCGGGGGGACCTACGAGCAGTACTTC. Full variable domain (rest looked up from reference TRBV5-1 and TRBJ2-7): KAGVTQTPRYLIKTRGQQVTLSCSPISGHRSVSWYQQTPGQGLQFLFEYFSETQRNKGNFPGRFSGRQFSNSRSEMNVSTLELGDSALYLCASSAQTSGGTYEQYFGPGTRLTVT.

The chain joins TRBV7-2 to TRBJ2-3; D tentatively reads TRBD1 or TRBD2 (5 bases each). Trimming shortened V by 5 bases and J by 1 base, and 16 bases separated the two germline ends. Germline lookup yields CDR1 SGHTA and CDR2 FQGNSA. The CDR3 loop spans 16 amino acids. The chain's CDR3 is CASSLGRGSGTDTQYF. CDR3 nucleotide sequence: TGTGCCAGCAGCCTAGGACGGGGCTCTGGCACAGATACGCAGTATTTT. Using reference TRBV7-2 and TRBJ2-3 for the parts outside the CDR3, the full variable domain is GAGVSQSPSNKVTEKGKDVELRCDPISGHTALYWYRQSLGQGLEFLIYFQGNSAPDKSGLPSDRFSAERTGGSVSTLTIQRTQQEDSAVYLCASSLGRGSGTDTQYFGPGTRLTVL.

This clone was recorded once. This rearrangement joins TRBV27 to TRBJ2-3; TRBD2 aligns across 12 bases. This CDR3 spans 17 amino acids. CDR1 is MNHEY and CDR2 is SMNVEV in the germline V gene (reference sequence). After removal of 3 bases from V and 2 bases from J, the junction contained 6 bases not matched to a gene. CDR3 region: CASSFQGLAGTTDTQYF. For the CDR3, the DNA is TGTGCCAGCAGTTTTCAAGGACTAGCGGGAACCACAGATACGCAGTATTTT.

The rearrangement links TRBV18 to TRBJ2-7, with D perhaps matching TRBD1 or TRBD2 (5 bases each). Germline V CDR1 and CDR2: KGHSH, LQKENI. V was shortened by 5 bases and J by 6 bases, with 17 bases between the two germline ends. The CDR3 length is 14 residues. The CDR3 is CASSYNTGATEQYF. The CDR3, as DNA: TGTGCCAGCTCATATAACACCGGGGCGACCGAGCAGTACTTC.

The J gene is TRBJ2-7, the V gene TRBV7-9, with 10 nucleotides matching TRBD2. The length of the CDR3 is 16 residues. Germline V gene data show CDR1 as SEHNR and CDR2 as FQNEAQ (reference sequence). J was trimmed by 2 bases and V by 1 base; bases with no gene match: 5. The CDR3 protein is CASSLGKREGTYEQYF. The CDR3 coding sequence is TGTGCCAGCAGCTTAGGGAAGCGGGAGGGCACCTACGAGCAGTACTTC.

The chain uses TRBV2 and TRBJ1-2; 10 positions match TRBD1. Germline-derived CDR1 and CDR2 are SNHLY and FYNNEI. CDR3 size: 16 residues. V lost 4 bases and J lost 3; bases outside the gene matches: 8. The CDR3 protein is CASSARDRGEDYGYTF. The CDR3 DNA follows: TGTGCCAGCAGTGCCCGGGACAGGGGAGAAGACTATGGCTACACCTTC. Full variable domain (remainder filled in from reference TRBV2 and TRBJ1-2): EPEVTQTPSHQVTQMGQEVILRCVPISNHLYFYWYRQILGQKVEFLVSFYNNEISEKSEIFDDQFSVERPDGSNFTLKIRSTKLEDSAMYFCASSARDRGEDYGYTFGSGTRLTVV.

CDR3 residues: CASSQTGELFF. In DNA form, the CDR3 reads TGTGCCAGCAGCCAGACCGGGGAGCTGTTTTTT. The chain carries TRBV2 and TRBJ2-2; D gene unclear. Germline lookup yields CDR1 SNHLY and CDR2 FYNNEI. V was clipped by 6 bases and J by 5 bases, with 4 bases between them. This CDR3 comprises 11 residues.

This sequence joins TRBV7-6 and TRBJ2-7; D uncertain. The CDR3 consists of 15 residues. V lost 1 base and J 4 bases, leaving 14 bases between the germline ends. CDR1 is SGHVS, CDR2 FNYEAQ, per germline. The CDR3, as DNA: TGTGCCAGCAGCTTAGAACCTCTAAAGCAATACGAGCAGTACTTC. Amino acids: CASSLEPLKQYEQYF.

V gene TRBV7-3 combines with J gene TRBJ2-3; TRBD1 or TRBD2 may be the D gene (6 bases each). This CDR3 contains 17 residues. V lost 5 bases, J lost 0 bases, and 18 bases lay in between. CDR1 is SGHTA and CDR2 is FQGTGA in the germline V gene. CDR3 bases: TGTGCCAGCAGCCGAGGGATCCGGGGGCTAAGCACAGATACGCAGTATTTT. Translated: CASSRGIRGLSTDTQYF.

The chain links TRBV7-2 to TRBJ1-3; D gene ambiguous. The V and J ends lost 5 bases and 1 base respectively, with 15 bases between them. Germline CDR1 is SGHTA and CDR2 is FQGNSA. CDR3 size: 16 residues. CDR3 region: CASSPPGDPSGNTIYF. In DNA form, the CDR3 reads TGTGCCAGCAGCCCTCCAGGTGATCCATCTGGAAACACCATATATTTT. Complete variable domain (other parts from reference TRBV7-2 and TRBJ1-3): GAGVSQSPSNKVTEKGKDVELRCDPISGHTALYWYRQSLGQGLEFLIYFQGNSAPDKSGLPSDRFSAERTGGSVSTLTIQRTQQEDSAVYLCASSPPGDPSGNTIYFGEGSWLTVV.